This entry lists 26 T cell receptor beta chains sequenced from one sample in a study of cytomegalovirus exposure and HLA in healthy donors. PCR amplification relied on 60 Vbeta primers (plus 13 Jbeta primers). Repertoires were generated with immunoSEQ multiplex PCR, while TCRdb's copy carries only in-frame clones and drops some. The sample includes 180,000 or so clones, roughly 85% of them seen just once. Sequencing was done on a sample of PBMCs. These receptors were collected from a middle-aged man in good health and CMV-seropositive.

This clone was observed a few times. The chain recombines TRBV10-3 with TRBJ1-4, with 11 nucleotides matching TRBD1. J was trimmed by 6 bases and V by 6 bases; bases with no gene match: 0. Germline V gene sequence: CDR1 ENHRY, CDR2 SYGVKD. The CDR3 is made up of 13 amino acids. This CDR3 reads CAIRGQGDEKLFF. The CDR3 DNA reads TGTGCCATCAGGGGACAGGGGGATGAAAAACTGTTTTTT.

The V gene is TRBV6-6, the J gene TRBJ2-5; D is uncertain. Deletions cut 6 bases from V and 5 bases from J, with 13 bases between. This CDR3 comprises 13 residues. Germline V lookup: CDR1 MNHNY, CDR2 SVGAGI (reference sequence). The CDR3 nucleotides are TGTGCCAGCAGCCCTGAGCTCAGGGAGACCCAGTACTTC. Translated: CASSPELRETQYF.

The chain is built from TRBV19 and TRBJ1-6; D unclear. Between the trimmed V and J ends, which lost 7 bases and 0 bases, there was a span of 7 bases. CDR1 is LNHDA and CDR2 is SQIVND in the germline V gene (reference sequence). The CDR3 runs 14 residues. In DNA form, the CDR3 reads TGTGCCAGTAAACTAAGCTCCTATAATTCACCCCTCCACTTT. As protein: CASKLSSYNSPLHF.

The genes are TRBV28 and TRBJ2-1, with 8 positions matching TRBD1. V gave up 4 bases and J gave up 5 bases; unmatched junction bases: 4. The CDR3 contains 14 residues. CDR1 MDHEN and CDR2 SYDVKM come from the germline V gene. Here the CDR3 DNA reads TGTGCCAGCAGTTCGCAGGGGGCCCACAATGAGCAGTTCTTC. The encoded protein is CASSSQGAHNEQFF.

This clone was detected ten times or more. The rearrangement uses TRBV7-2 and TRBJ1-1; no clear D. This CDR3 region has 13 residues. The V and J ends lost 8 bases and 0 bases respectively, with 10 bases between them. Germline loops: CDR1 SGHTA, CDR2 FQGNSA. The CDR3 loop reads CASCGGMNTEAFF. The CDR3 DNA reads TGTGCCAGCTGTGGCGGAATGAACACTGAAGCTTTCTTT.

The V call is TRBV11-2, the J call TRBJ2-1; 7 bases map to TRBD1. The CDR3 consists of 15 residues. Trimming took 5 bases from V and 6 from J; bases not matched to a gene: 10. Germline V gene data show CDR1 as SGHAT and CDR2 as FQNNGV. CDR3 residues: CASSRRQGMGNEQFF. Written as DNA, the CDR3 is TGTGCCAGCAGCCGTCGACAGGGTATGGGCAATGAGCAGTTCTTC.

J is TRBJ2-2 and V is TRBV7-6; D is possibly TRBD1 (5 bases). The germline V gene has CDR1 SGHVS and CDR2 FNYEAQ. Trimming removed 5 bases from V and 1 base from J, with 11 bases in between. This CDR3 region has 15 residues. The CDR3 sequence: CASSPQGLNTGELFF. In DNA, the CDR3 is TGTGCCAGCAGCCCCCAGGGATTGAACACCGGGGAGCTGTTTTTT. Together with reference TRBV7-6 and TRBJ2-2, the CDR3 gives the full variable domain: GAGVSQSPRYKVTKRGQDVALRCDPISGHVSLYWYRQALGQGPEFLTYFNYEAQQDKSGLPNDRFSAERPEGSISTLTIQRTEQRDSAMYRCASSPQGLNTGELFFGEGSRLTVL.

The chain combines TRBV2 with TRBJ1-1; TRBD1 matches at 7 bases. Germline trimming cut 4 bases from V and 1 base from J; bases unmatched to any gene: 3. The CDR3 runs to 14 residues. CDR1 is SNHLY, CDR2 FYNNEI, per germline. The CDR3 DNA reads TGTGCCAGCAGTGCCCGACAGGGGAACACTGAAGCTTTCTTT. Translated: CASSARQGNTEAFF. Filled out from reference TRBV2 and TRBJ1-1, the complete variable domain reads EPEVTQTPSHQVTQMGQEVILRCVPISNHLYFYWYRQILGQKVEFLVSFYNNEISEKSEIFDDQFSVERPDGSNFTLKIRSTKLEDSAMYFCASSARQGNTEAFFGQGTRLTVV.

The chain couples TRBV5-5 to TRBJ2-5; 8 bases agree with TRBD1. V dropped 7 bases and J dropped 5; count of bases not matched to a gene: 7. Germline-derived CDR1 and CDR2 are SGHKS and YYEKEE (reference sequence). The CDR3 covers 13 residues. The CDR3 bases are TGTGCCAGCGTGACAGGGGTAGAGGAGACCCAGTACTTC. Translating it yields CASVTGVEETQYF. The full variable domain, completed using reference TRBV5-5 and TRBJ2-5, is DAGVTQSPTHLIKTRGQQVTLRCSPISGHKSVSWYQQVLGQGPQFIFQYYEKEERGRGNFPDRFSARQFPNYSSELNVNALLLGDSALYLCASVTGVEETQYFGPGTRLLVL.

The chain has TRBV18 and TRBJ1-5; D not resolved. Germline values: CDR1 KGHSH, CDR2 LQKENI. V was trimmed by 4 bases and J by 0 bases, leaving 7 bases between them. The CDR3 spans 14 residues. The CDR3 here is CASSQEHSNQPQHF. CDR3 bases: TGTGCCAGCTCACAGGAGCATAGCAATCAGCCCCAGCATTTT.

This chain connects TRBV5-1 to TRBJ2-3; 7 nucleotides line up with TRBD1. CDR1 and CDR2 (germline): SGHRS, YFSETQ. The junction had 4 bases not matched to a gene; V was cut back by 1 base and J by 2 bases. The length of the CDR3 is 15 residues. CDR3 DNA: TGCGCCAGCAGCTTGCAGGACAGGCACACAGATACGCAGTATTTT. It yields the protein CASSLQDRHTDTQYF.

This chain connects TRBV28 to TRBJ1-1, with TRBD1 matching over 9 bases. Germline V gene lookup returns CDR1 MDHEN and CDR2 SYDVKM. The CDR3 contains 16 residues. The V and J ends lost 6 bases and 0 bases, in that order; junction bases with no gene match: 8. As DNA, the CDR3 is TGTGCCAGCAGCCGACAGGGGGATATCATGAACACTGAAGCTTTCTTT. Its translation is CASSRQGDIMNTEAFF.

The gene calls are TRBV27 and TRBJ2-3, with 8 positions matching TRBD1. Germline V gene lookup returns CDR1 MNHEY and CDR2 SMNVEV (reference sequence). Trimming removed 6 bases from V and 0 bases from J; junction bases left unmatched: 14. This CDR3 contains 18 residues. CDR3 protein: CASRPNLYWTGSTDTQYF. In nucleotides, the CDR3 is TGTGCCAGCAGACCCAATTTATATTGGACAGGGAGCACAGATACGCAGTATTTT.

The chain links TRBV27 to TRBJ1-1, with 7 nucleotides matching TRBD1. The CDR3 extends over 14 amino acids. Germline CDR1 reads MNHEY; CDR2 reads SMNVEV (reference sequence). The J segment lost 4 bases and the V segment lost 5 bases, leaving 7 bases of the junction unmatched. The CDR3 nucleotides read TGTGCCAGCAGTCCGGCCAACAGGGGCACTGAAGCTTTCTTT. Protein sequence: CASSPANRGTEAFF.

V is TRBV5-1 and J is TRBJ2-3; 10 bases align to TRBD2. Trimming at V came to 0 bases and at J to 2 bases, leaving 6 bases not matched to a gene. In germline, CDR1 is SGHRS, CDR2 YFSETQ. The CDR3 is 17 amino acids. The CDR3 DNA follows: TGCGCCAGCAGCTTGGGGACTAGCGGACGTCTCACAGATACGCAGTATTTT. Amino acid sequence: CASSLGTSGRLTDTQYF.

The chain links TRBV7-9 to TRBJ2-2, with D possibly being TRBD2 (5 bases). The CDR3 runs to 14 residues. Germline V lookup: CDR1 SEHNR, CDR2 FQNEAQ (reference sequence). The germline V and J ends were trimmed by 5 bases and 6 bases, with 13 bases remaining between them. CDR3 sequence: CASSREDGAGELFF. The CDR3 bases are TGTGCCAGCAGCCGAGAGGACGGGGCCGGGGAGCTGTTTTTT.

This sequence joins TRBV28 and TRBJ1-2, with TRBD1 as a possible D gene (6 bases). Germline V lookup: CDR1 MDHEN, CDR2 SYDVKM. The CDR3 runs 13 residues. Between the trimmed V and J ends, which lost 9 bases and 6 bases, there was a span of 17 bases. CDR3 region: CASRPGVSHGYTF. CDR3 sequence (DNA): TGTGCCAGTCGTCCAGGGGTTAGTCATGGCTACACCTTC.

J is TRBJ2-3 and V is TRBV5-1; D uncertain. The V end lost 3 bases, the J end lost 2 bases, and 4 bases lay between the germline ends. Germline values: CDR1 SGHRS, CDR2 YFSETQ. The CDR3 is made up of 12 amino acids. The CDR3: CASSYSTDTQYF. DNA for the CDR3: TGCGCCAGCAGCTACTCCACAGATACGCAGTATTTT.

This clone has only one observation. V gene TRBV28 combines with J gene TRBJ1-1; TRBD1 matches at 9 bases. V lost 5 bases to trimming and J lost 5 bases; unmatched junction nucleotides: 9. This CDR3 comprises 15 residues. Germline V gene data show CDR1 as MDHEN and CDR2 as SYDVKM. CDR3 bases: TGTGCCAGCAGTATTAAGTACAGGGGGCAAACTGAAGCTTTCTTT. This codes for CASSIKYRGQTEAFF.

This chain links TRBV7-2 with TRBJ2-2; D unclear. CDR1 is SGHTA, CDR2 FQGNSA, per germline. V was trimmed by 1 base and J by 0 bases, leaving 12 bases between them. The CDR3 spans 17 residues. CDR3 residues: CASSLDPYTTNTGELFF. The CDR3 nucleotides are TGTGCCAGCAGCTTAGACCCCTATACTACGAACACCGGGGAGCTGTTTTTT.

This clone was observed a single time. The gene calls are TRBV19 and TRBJ2-1; tentatively, D is TRBD1 (5 bases). Germline-derived CDR1 and CDR2 are LNHDA and SQIVND (reference sequence). Trimming pared 2 bases from V and 4 bases from J, leaving 12 bases between. This CDR3 spans 15 amino acids. The CDR3 loop reads CASSIPGRVYNEQFF. The CDR3 DNA sequence: TGTGCCAGTAGTATACCGGGCAGGGTTTACAATGAGCAGTTCTTC.

The V gene is TRBV11-1, the J gene TRBJ2-7, with 11 bases that match TRBD1. With V trimmed by 5 bases and J by 6 bases, 6 bases remained unmatched. The germline V gene encodes CDR1 SGHAT and CDR2 FQDESV (reference sequence). The CDR3 extends over 14 amino acids. CDR3 sequence: CASSIGQGAFEQYF. CDR3 DNA: TGTGCCAGCAGCATTGGACAGGGGGCATTCGAGCAGTACTTC.

The rearrangement links TRBV6-1 to TRBJ1-1; D uncertain. The germline gives CDR1 MNHNS, CDR2 SASEGT. V shed 4 bases and J shed 8 bases, with 14 bases lying between them. The CDR3 has 13 residues. CDR3 in amino acids: CASSVPGSTEAFF. CDR3 nucleotides: TGTGCCAGCAGTGTCCCGGGGAGTACGGAAGCTTTCTTT.

CDR3 in DNA: TGTGCCAGCAGTCCAGAATTGGGACTGGGGAACACTGAAGCTTTCTTT. Translation gives CASSPELGLGNTEAFF. The chain joins TRBV6-6 to TRBJ1-1, with D perhaps matching TRBD1 (5 bases). The CDR3 spans 16 residues. V gave up 5 bases and J gave up 1 base, with 17 bases separating them. Germline assignment: CDR1 MNHNY and CDR2 SVGAGI (reference sequence).

The CDR3 DNA is TGCGCCAGCAGCCCCGGACAGGGGGGTAGTAGTTGGACCCAGTACTTC. It codes for CASSPGQGGSSWTQYF. The chain is built from TRBV5-1 and TRBJ2-5, with 10 bases aligning to TRBD1. Germline V CDR1 and CDR2: SGHRS, YFSETQ. This CDR3 contains 16 residues. The V and J ends lost 4 bases and 7 bases, in that order; junction bases with no gene match: 13.

This clone was found a few times. This chain uses TRBV7-2 with TRBJ2-5, with D possibly being TRBD2 (5 bases). This CDR3 has 14 residues. Germline values: CDR1 SGHTA, CDR2 FQGNSA. Trimming left V 2 bases short and J 2 bases short, with 9 bases between. The CDR3 loop reads CASSLNREQETQYF. As DNA, the CDR3 is TGTGCCAGCAGCTTAAATAGGGAGCAAGAGACCCAGTACTTC.